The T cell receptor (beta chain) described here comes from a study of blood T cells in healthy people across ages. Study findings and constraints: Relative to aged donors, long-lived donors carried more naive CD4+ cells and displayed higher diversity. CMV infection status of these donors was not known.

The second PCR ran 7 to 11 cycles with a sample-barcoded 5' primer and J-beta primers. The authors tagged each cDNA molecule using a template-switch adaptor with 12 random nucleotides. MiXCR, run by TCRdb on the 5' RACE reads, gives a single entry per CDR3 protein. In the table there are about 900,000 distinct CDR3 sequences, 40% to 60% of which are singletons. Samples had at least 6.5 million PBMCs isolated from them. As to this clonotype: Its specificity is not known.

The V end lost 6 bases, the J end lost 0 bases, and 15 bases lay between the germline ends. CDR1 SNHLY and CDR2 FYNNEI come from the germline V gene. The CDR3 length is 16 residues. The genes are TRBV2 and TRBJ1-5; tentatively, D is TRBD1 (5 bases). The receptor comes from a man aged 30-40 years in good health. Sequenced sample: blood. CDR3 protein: CASSQLGTVSNQPQHF. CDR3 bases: TGTGCCAGCAGCCAGTTAGGGACCGTTAGCAATCAGCCCCAGCATTTT. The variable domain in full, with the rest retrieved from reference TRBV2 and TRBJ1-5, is EPEVTQTPSHQVTQMGQEVILRCVPISNHLYFYWYRQILGQKVEFLVSFYNNEISEKSEIFDDQFSVERPDGSNFTLKIRSTKLEDSAMYFCASSQLGTVSNQPQHFGDGTRLSIL.